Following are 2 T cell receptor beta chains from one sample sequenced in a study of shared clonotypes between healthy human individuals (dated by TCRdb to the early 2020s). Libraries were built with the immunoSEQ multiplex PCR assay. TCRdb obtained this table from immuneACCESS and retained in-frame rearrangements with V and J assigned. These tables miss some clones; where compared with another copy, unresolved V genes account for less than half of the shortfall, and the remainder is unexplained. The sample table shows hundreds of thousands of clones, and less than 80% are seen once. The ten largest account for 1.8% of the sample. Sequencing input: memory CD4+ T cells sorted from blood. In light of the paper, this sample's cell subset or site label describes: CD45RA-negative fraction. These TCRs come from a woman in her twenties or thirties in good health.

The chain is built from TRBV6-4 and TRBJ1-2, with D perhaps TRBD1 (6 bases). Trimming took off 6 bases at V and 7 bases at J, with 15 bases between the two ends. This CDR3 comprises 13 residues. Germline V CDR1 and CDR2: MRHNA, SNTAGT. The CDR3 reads CASRPTGTGGYTF. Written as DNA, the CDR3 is TGTGCCAGCAGGCCCACAGGGACGGGTGGCTACACCTTC.

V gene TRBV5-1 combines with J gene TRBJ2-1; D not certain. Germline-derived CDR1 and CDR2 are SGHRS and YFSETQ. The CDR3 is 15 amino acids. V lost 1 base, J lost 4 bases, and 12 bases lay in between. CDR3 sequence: CASSLTRPAYNEQFF. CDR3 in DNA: TGCGCCAGCAGCTTGACCCGACCCGCATACAATGAGCAGTTCTTC.